Each of the 22 T cell receptor beta chains below was sequenced from the same sample in a study of control samples from healthy donors and cancer patients. TCRdb keeps only in-frame clones here, not all; method: immunoSEQ multiplex PCR. The sample has around 71,000 clones; about nine tenths are singletons. Sequenced sample: PBMCs. These receptors were obtained from a woman between 45 and 60 years old with colorectal cancer.

The V and J genes are TRBV19 and TRBJ1-4; D remains unclear. V shed 5 bases and J shed 0 bases, with 4 bases lying between them. This CDR3 comprises 13 residues. Germline CDR1 LNHDA, CDR2 SQIVND (reference sequence). This CDR3 reads CASSGSTNEKLFF. DNA of the CDR3: TGTGCCAGTAGTGGATCAACTAATGAAAAACTGTTTTTT.

The CDR3 protein is CARGQGREQYF. The CDR3 DNA is TGTGCTAGAGGGCAGGGGAGGGAGCAGTACTTC. This sequence joins TRBV30 and TRBJ2-7; D may match TRBD1 or TRBD2 (6 bases each). CDR1 and CDR2 from the germline V gene are GTSNPN and SVGIG (reference sequence). CDR3 length: 11 residues. Based on the CDR3 plus reference TRBV30 and TRBJ2-7, the full variable domain is SQTIHQWPATLVQPVGSPLSLECTVEGTSNPNLYWYRQAAGRGLQLLFYSVGIGQISSEVPQNLSASRPQDRQFILSSKKLLLSDSGFYLCARGQGREQYFGPGTRLTVT.

The chain couples TRBV18 to TRBJ2-5; no definite D call. Germline CDR1 reads KGHSH; CDR2 reads LQKENI. V gave up 3 bases and J gave up 5 bases, with 16 bases separating them. The CDR3 has 15 residues. For the CDR3, the DNA is TGTGCCAGCTCACCGATGCAAAATGACGGGGAGACCCAGTACTTC. This translates into CASSPMQNDGETQYF.

V gene TRBV28 combines with J gene TRBJ2-1; perhaps TRBD2 as D (5 bases). Trimming shortened V by 6 bases and J by 7 bases, and 25 bases separated the two germline ends. CDR3 size: 17 residues. Germline V gene sequence: CDR1 MDHEN, CDR2 SYDVKM. CDR3 sequence reads: CASSITTPQLVRNEQFF. The CDR3 DNA follows: TGTGCCAGCAGCATTACCACTCCCCAACTAGTGAGGAATGAGCAGTTCTTC.

The chain links TRBV10-3 to TRBJ2-7; the match to TRBD2 covers 16 bases. J lost 6 bases, V lost 4 bases, and 6 bases had no gene match. Germline loops: CDR1 ENHRY, CDR2 SYGVKD. This CDR3 has 16 residues. DNA of the CDR3: TGTGCCATCAGTGTGGGACTAGCGGGAGGGCCCATCGAGCAGTACTTC. This translates into CAISVGLAGGPIEQYF.

V gene TRBV3-1 (or the pseudogene TRBV3-2) combines with J gene TRBJ1-1; no reliable D call. Trimming cost V 4 bases and J 12 bases, with 18 bases left between them. CDR3 length equals 13 residues. Germline loops: CDR1 LGHDT, CDR2 YNNKEL (reference sequence). As DNA, the CDR3 is TGTGCCAGCAGCCGCGAAAAGGATGTCGGAACTTTCTTT. Translation gives CASSREKDVGTFF.

V and J are TRBV10-1 and TRBJ1-1; 8 bases fit TRBD1. The junction had 6 bases not matched to a gene; V was cut back by 6 bases and J by 6 bases. The germline CDR1 and CDR2 sequences are WNHNN and SYGVQD (reference sequence). The CDR3 spans 13 residues. CDR3 protein: CASRIDRGSEAFF. CDR3 in DNA: TGCGCCAGCAGAATCGACAGGGGCTCTGAAGCTTTCTTT.

This sequence joins TRBV7-2 and TRBJ1-3; D unclear. There are 15 residues in the CDR3. Trimming removed 1 base at V and 2 bases at J, with 9 bases between. Germline CDR1 SGHTA, CDR2 FQGNSA. In nucleotides, the CDR3 is TGTGCCAGCAGCTTAGTTTCGACGGCTGGAAACACCATATATTTT. Its protein is CASSLVSTAGNTIYF.

This rearrangement joins TRBV19 to TRBJ1-1; D gene ambiguous. Germline values: CDR1 LNHDA, CDR2 SQIVND (reference sequence). V was trimmed by 6 bases and J by 4 bases, leaving 12 bases between them. This CDR3 has 13 amino acids. The CDR3 here is CASSSRHFTEAFF. The CDR3 bases are TGTGCCAGTAGCTCGCGACATTTCACTGAAGCTTTCTTT.

This sequence joins TRBV7-2 and TRBJ2-7; 8 bases are a match to TRBD2. Germline V gene sequence: CDR1 SGHTA, CDR2 FQGNSA. The CDR3 runs to 15 residues. J gave up 2 bases and V 5 bases, and 8 bases lay outside the gene matches. The CDR3 here is CASSLREGLAYEQYF. For the CDR3, the DNA is TGTGCCAGCAGCCTCAGAGAGGGACTAGCCTACGAGCAGTACTTC.

This chain uses TRBV5-5 with TRBJ2-7; D is ambiguous. The V gene's germline CDR1 is SGHKS and CDR2 YYEKEE (reference sequence). The CDR3 spans 16 residues. With 0 bases removed from V and 4 bases from J, the gap between germline ends came to 17 bases. DNA of the CDR3: TGTGCCAGCAGCTTGGCGGTAGGAGTCACATGGTACGAGCAGTACTTC. It encodes CASSLAVGVTWYEQYF.

The chain carries TRBV19 and TRBJ1-4; D ambiguous. Trimming took off 5 bases at V and 0 bases at J, with 13 bases between the two ends. The germline gives CDR1 LNHDA, CDR2 SQIVND (reference sequence). This CDR3 comprises 16 residues. The CDR3 loop is CASSPSWATTNEKLFF. The CDR3, as DNA: TGTGCCAGTAGTCCCTCTTGGGCCACAACTAATGAAAAACTGTTTTTT. The whole variable domain, filled in from reference TRBV19 and TRBJ1-4, reads DGGITQSPKYLFRKEGQNVTLSCEQNLNHDAMYWYRQDPGQGLRLIYYSQIVNDFQKGDIAEGYSVSREKKESFPLTVTSAQKNPTAFYLCASSPSWATTNEKLFFGSGTQLSVL.

The rearrangement links TRBV10-3 to TRBJ2-5, with TRBD1 as a possible D gene (5 bases). This CDR3 is built from 18 residues. Germline loops: CDR1 ENHRY, CDR2 SYGVKD. V shed 10 bases and J shed 0 bases, with 27 bases lying between them. The CDR3 sequence: CATNPAGMVTGYQETQYF. The CDR3 region has the DNA TGTGCCACCAACCCGGCAGGGATGGTAACTGGGTACCAAGAGACCCAGTACTTC.

This clone was observed a single time. The rearrangement joins TRBV15 to TRBJ1-3; a possible D gene is TRBD1 (5 bases). The germline V gene encodes CDR1 LNHNV and CDR2 YYDKDF (reference sequence). The germline V and J ends were trimmed by 1 base and 2 bases, with 12 bases remaining between them. The CDR3 contains 16 residues. The chain's CDR3 is CATSRVSGTPGNTIYF. CDR3 nucleotide sequence: TGTGCCACCAGCAGAGTCTCCGGGACCCCTGGAAACACCATATATTTT.

This rearrangement joins TRBV2 to TRBJ2-2; 7 bases agree with TRBD1. The CDR3 is 15 residues long. J was trimmed by 3 bases and V by 8 bases; bases with no gene match: 9. Germline CDR1 is SNHLY and CDR2 is FYNNEI. The CDR3, as DNA: TGTGCCAGCGGGACAGAAAACTGGGACACCGGGGAGCTGTTTTTT. This translates into CASGTENWDTGELFF.

This rearrangement joins TRBV19 to TRBJ1-2; 8 nucleotides agree with TRBD1. V shed 4 bases and J 4 bases; nucleotides not matched to a gene: 5. The germline CDR1 and CDR2 sequences are LNHDA and SQIVND (reference sequence). The CDR3 runs 14 residues. CDR3 loop: CASSRTGTVYGYTF. Here the CDR3 DNA reads TGTGCCAGTAGTAGGACAGGGACGGTCTATGGCTACACCTTC.

The J gene is TRBJ2-1, the V gene TRBV29-1; D tentatively reads TRBD1 or TRBD2 (5 bases each). This CDR3 has 15 amino acids. Trimming took off 5 bases at V and 5 bases at J, with 19 bases between the two ends. CDR1 is SQVTM, CDR2 ANQGSEA, per germline. The CDR3 is CSVTAVGTLHNEQFF. In nucleotides, the CDR3 is TGCAGCGTTACCGCCGTGGGGACCTTGCACAATGAGCAGTTCTTC.

This chain uses TRBV27 with TRBJ2-2, with D uncertain. V was shortened by 2 bases and J by 4 bases, with 8 bases between the two germline ends. CDR1 is MNHEY, CDR2 SMNVEV, per germline (reference sequence). The CDR3 sequence is 14 residues long. The DNA of the CDR3 is TGTGCCAGCAGTTTAGACTGGCGCACCGGGGAGCTGTTTTTT. Protein product: CASSLDWRTGELFF.

This clone was picked up a small number of times. Additional DNA sequences in this sample encode the identical CDR3. The chain couples TRBV28 to TRBJ1-2; 8 bases align to TRBD1. The CDR3 spans 15 residues. Germline assignment: CDR1 MDHEN and CDR2 SYDVKM. Trimming removed 8 bases from V and 0 bases from J; junction bases left unmatched: 8. Written as DNA, the CDR3 is TGTGCCAGCGGAAGACAGGGGTCAGCTAACTATGGCTACACCTTC. It yields the protein CASGRQGSANYGYTF.

V is TRBV11-2 and J is TRBJ1-3; D gene ambiguous. Germline CDR1 SGHAT, CDR2 FQNNGV. V was trimmed by 1 base and J by 0 bases, leaving 13 bases between them. The CDR3 loop spans 17 amino acids. CDR3 residues: CASSLGRDGDSGNTIYF. The CDR3 DNA follows: TGTGCCAGCAGCTTAGGTCGAGACGGTGACTCTGGAAACACCATATATTTT.

Turning to this clone: At one boundary the junction diverges from the germline segment, which might be a read error. The chain has TRBV7-7 and TRBJ1-5; TRBD1 agrees at 8 bases. This CDR3 comprises 14 residues. Germline CDR1 reads SSHAT; CDR2 reads FNYEAQ (reference sequence). The CDR3 region has the DNA TGTGCTAGCAGCCCGGACAGGGACAATCAGCCCCAGCATTTT. This translates into CASSPDRDNQPQHF.

This chain uses TRBV29-1 with TRBJ1-4, with 8 bases aligning to TRBD1. The CDR3 contains 13 residues. In germline, CDR1 is SQVTM, CDR2 ANQGSEA. V lost 7 bases to trimming and J lost 8 bases; unmatched junction nucleotides: 9. The CDR3 bases are TGCAGCGCCTCTGGACAGGGTTCCGAAAAACTGTTTTTT. Translated: CSASGQGSEKLFF.